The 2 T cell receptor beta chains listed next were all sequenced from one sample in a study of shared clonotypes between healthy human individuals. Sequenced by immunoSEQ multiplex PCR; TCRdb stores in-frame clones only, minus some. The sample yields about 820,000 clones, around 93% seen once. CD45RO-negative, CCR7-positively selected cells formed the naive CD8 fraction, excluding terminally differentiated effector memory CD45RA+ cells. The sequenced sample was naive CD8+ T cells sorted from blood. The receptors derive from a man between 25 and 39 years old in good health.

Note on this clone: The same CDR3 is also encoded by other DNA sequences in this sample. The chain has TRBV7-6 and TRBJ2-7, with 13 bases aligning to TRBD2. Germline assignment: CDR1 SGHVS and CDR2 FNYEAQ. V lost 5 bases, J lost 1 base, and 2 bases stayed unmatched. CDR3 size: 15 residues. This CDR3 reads CASSPGLAGSYEQYF. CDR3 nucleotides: TGTGCCAGCAGCCCGGGACTAGCGGGGTCCTACGAGCAGTACTTC.

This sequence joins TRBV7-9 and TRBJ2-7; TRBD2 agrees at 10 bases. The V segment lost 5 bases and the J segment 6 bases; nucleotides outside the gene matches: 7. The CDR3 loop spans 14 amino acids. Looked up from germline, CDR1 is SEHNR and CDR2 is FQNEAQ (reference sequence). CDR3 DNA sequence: TGTGCCAGCAGCCCCCAAGCGGGAGGGGCCGAGCAGTACTTC. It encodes CASSPQAGGAEQYF.